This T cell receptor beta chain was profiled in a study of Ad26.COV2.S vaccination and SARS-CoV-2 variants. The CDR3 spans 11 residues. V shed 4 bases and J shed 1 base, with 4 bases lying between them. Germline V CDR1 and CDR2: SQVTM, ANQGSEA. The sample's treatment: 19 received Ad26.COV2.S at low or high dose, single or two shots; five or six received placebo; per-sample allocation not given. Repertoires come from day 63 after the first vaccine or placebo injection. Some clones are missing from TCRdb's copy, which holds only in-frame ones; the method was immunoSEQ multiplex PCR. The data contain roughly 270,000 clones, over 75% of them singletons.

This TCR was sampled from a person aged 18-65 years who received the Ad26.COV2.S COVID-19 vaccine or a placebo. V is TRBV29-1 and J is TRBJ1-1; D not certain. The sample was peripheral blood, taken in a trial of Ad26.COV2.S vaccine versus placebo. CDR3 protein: CSVARNTEAFF. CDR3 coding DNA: TGCAGCGTTGCCAGGAACACTGAAGCTTTCTTT. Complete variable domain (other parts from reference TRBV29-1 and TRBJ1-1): SAVISQKPSRDICQRGTSLTIQCQVDSQVTMMFWYRQQPGQSLTLIATANQGSEATYESGFVIDKFPISRPNLTFSTLTVSNMSPEDSSIYLCSVARNTEAFFGQGTRLTVV.